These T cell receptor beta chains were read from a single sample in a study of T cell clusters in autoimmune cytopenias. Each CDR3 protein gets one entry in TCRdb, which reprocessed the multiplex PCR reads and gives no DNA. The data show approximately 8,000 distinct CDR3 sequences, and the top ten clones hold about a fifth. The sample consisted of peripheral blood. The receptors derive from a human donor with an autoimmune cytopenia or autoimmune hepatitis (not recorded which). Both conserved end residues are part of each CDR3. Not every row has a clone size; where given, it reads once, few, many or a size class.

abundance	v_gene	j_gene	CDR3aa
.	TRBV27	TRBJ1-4	CASSLGWGQGIRAEKLFF
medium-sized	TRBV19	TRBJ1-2	CASSSGRSGSNGYTF
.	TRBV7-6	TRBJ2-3	CASSLGDRTITDTQYF
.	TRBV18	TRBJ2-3	CASSPPTGVPTDTQYF
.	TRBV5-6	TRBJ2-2	CASSLWASGNTGELFF
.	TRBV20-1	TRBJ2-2	CSARGGTNTGELFF
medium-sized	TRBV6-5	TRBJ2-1	CASRVHNEQFF
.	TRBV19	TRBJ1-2	CASSMRRELYTF
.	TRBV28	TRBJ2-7	CASRQGSYEQYF
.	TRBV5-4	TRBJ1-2	CASSLAVGTSYGYTF
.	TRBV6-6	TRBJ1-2	CASMGSARSLYGYTF